Listed below are T cell receptor beta chains from one sample, sequenced in a study of blood T cell repertoires in COVID-19. Profiled with immunoSEQ multiplex PCR; TCRdb holds only in-frame clones, not every one. The sample lists about 490,000 clones; 70% to 90% were seen once. The sequencing sample was made of peripheral blood. These receptors all come from a human donor in a cohort sampled during active COVID-19. CDR3s include the opening cysteine and the closing phenylalanine or tryptophan. Fields, in order: D gene, J gene, clone size, V gene, CDR3 DNA, CDR3 protein. D genes are given only for firm matches. Clone size is given for some rows only: seen once, a few or many times, or a class if the clone is expanded.

>TRBD2|TRBJ2-1|NA|TRBV19
TGTGCCACCCCAATAGCGGGGCGTCCCTACAATGAGCAGTTCTTC
CATPIAGRPYNEQFF
>TRBD2|TRBJ2-2|NA|TRBV11-3
TGTGCCAGCAGCTTAGGGCTAGCGGGAGTTCCCGGGGAGCTGTTTTTT
CASSLGLAGVPGELFF
>NA|TRBJ1-3|NA|TRBV28
TGTGCCAGCAGTTTGGAGGTAGACTCTGGAAACACCATATATTTT
CASSLEVDSGNTIYF
>NA|TRBJ1-2|NA|TRBV2
TGTGCCAGCAGTGAATTCAGAAATGGCTACACCTTC
CASSEFRNGYTF
>NA|TRBJ2-5|NA|TRBV7-2
TGTGCCAGCACCCAGGGGCCTTCTGGGTGGGAGACCCAGTACTTC
CASTQGPSGWETQYF
>NA|TRBJ1-1|NA|TRBV9
TGTGCCAGCAGCGTAGGTAACCTAGGGAACACTGAAGCTTTCTTT
CASSVGNLGNTEAFF
>NA|TRBJ1-1|NA|TRBV29-1
TGCAGCGTCCACTTAAGAACGCTGAACACTGAAGCTTTCTTT
CSVHLRTLNTEAFF
>NA|TRBJ1-1|NA|TRBV2
TGTGCCAGCAGTGCTGGACTCCAATTTAGGGCTTTCTTT
CASSAGLQFRAFF
>NA|TRBJ1-5|few|TRBV30
TGTGCCTGGAGCGAGGGATCAGGGGCCAATCAGCCCCAGCATTTT
CAWSEGSGANQPQHF
>TRBD2|TRBJ2-1|NA|TRBV24-1
TGTGCCACCAGTGACCCCGGGACTAGGGAGCAGTTCTTC
CATSDPGTREQFF
>NA|TRBJ1-1|NA|TRBV29-1
TGCAGCGTTGACGCTGGGGCCCACTATTCAGCTTTCTTT
CSVDAGAHYSAFF
>TRBD1|TRBJ2-1|many|TRBV7-9
TGTGCCAGCAGCTTACGAAGGGCAGGGGGTGTGTTAGATGAGCAGTTCTTC
CASSLRRAGGVLDEQFF
>TRBD2|TRBJ2-1|NA|TRBV29-1
TGCAGCGTCGGGAGCGGGGATCTATACAATGAGCAGTTCTTC
CSVGSGDLYNEQFF
>TRBD1|TRBJ2-7|once|TRBV6-5
TGTGCCAGCGCTCCGGGACAGGGCTACGAGCAGTACTTC
CASAPGQGYEQYF
>NA|TRBJ2-3|NA|TRBV15
TGTGCCACCAGCGGCAACACAGATACGCAGTATTTT
CATSGNTDTQYF
>NA|TRBJ1-2|once|TRBV28
TGTGCCAGCCTCCTAATGGGGAATCAGGGGAACTATGGCTACACCTTC
CASLLMGNQGNYGYTF
>TRBD1|TRBJ2-6|NA|TRBV20-1
TGCAGTGCTAGTCCGGGACAGGCTATTCCTGGGGCCAACGTCCTGACTTTC
CSASPGQAIPGANVLTF
>NA|TRBJ2-2|NA|TRBV7-3
TGTGCCAGCAGCCCACCGGGAGCCGGGGAGCTGTTTTTT
CASSPPGAGELFF
>NA|TRBJ2-1|few|TRBV7-6
TGTGCCAGCTCGTTAGCGGTAACCGATGAGCAGTTCTTC
CASSLAVTDEQFF
>TRBD1|TRBJ1-2|NA|TRBV28
TGTGCCAGCTGCCGACAGGGGGGCTACTATGGCTACACCTTC
CASCRQGGYYGYTF
>NA|TRBJ1-1|NA|TRBV6-5
TGTGCCAGCAGTTACCAGATACAGGGTCGCCGCACTGAAGCTTTCTTT
CASSYQIQGRRTEAFF
>TRBD2|TRBJ2-1|NA|TRBV18
TGTGCCAGCTCGGAAGGACTAGCGGGGGACAATGAGCAGTTCTTC
CASSEGLAGDNEQFF
>TRBD2|TRBJ2-3|NA|TRBV7-9
TGTGCCAGCAGCTTAGGATGGCTAGCGGGAGGAGATACGCAGTATTTT
CASSLGWLAGGDTQYF
>NA|TRBJ2-7|NA|TRBV5-5
TGTGCCAGCAGCTCATCCCTGCAGGGGAGCGGGAATTTCCGCGAGCAGTACTTC
CASSSSLQGSGNFREQYF
>TRBD1|TRBJ1-2|NA|TRBV6-5
TGTGCCAGCAGTTCCGGACAGGGGGGCCATGGCTACACCTTC
CASSSGQGGHGYTF
>TRBD1|TRBJ1-4|NA|TRBV19
TGTGCCAGTAGTCTCCAGGGGGATGAAAAACTGTTTTTT
CASSLQGDEKLFF
>NA|TRBJ1-5|NA|TRBV9
TGTGCCAGCAGCGCCCCGGGAATTAGCAATCAGCCCCAGCATTTT
CASSAPGISNQPQHF
>TRBD1|TRBJ2-7|NA|TRBV5-5
TGTGCCAGCAGCTTGGTCTACGGGACAGGGGGCTACGAGCAGTACTTC
CASSLVYGTGGYEQYF
>NA|TRBJ1-3|NA|TRBV4-1
TGCGCCAGCAGCCAAGAGGGAACTAGCTCTGGAAACACCATATATTTT
CASSQEGTSSGNTIYF
>TRBD1|TRBJ1-2|few|TRBV5-1
TGCGCCAGCAGTAGCACCGGGACAGGGTATGGCTACACCTTC
CASSSTGTGYGYTF
>NA|TRBJ1-2|NA|TRBV30
TGTGCCTGGAGTGTAAAAGCGTCCTTCGGGGGATTC
CAWSVKASFGGF
>TRBD1|TRBJ1-4|NA|TRBV13
TGTGCCAGCAGCCCGACAGGGGTTCGGGAAAAACTGTTTTTT
CASSPTGVREKLFF
>TRBD2|TRBJ2-7|NA|TRBV19
TGTGCCAGCGAGTCCGGGACTAGCGGGACCTACGAGCAGTACTTC
CASESGTSGTYEQYF
>NA|TRBJ1-5|NA|TRBV6-5
TGTGCCAGCAAACCCACCGGTAATCAGCCCCAGCATTTT
CASKPTGNQPQHF
>NA|TRBJ2-7|NA|TRBV4-2
TGTGCCAGCAGCCAAGCCCTCGGGGTTGGACTGAACGAGCAGTACTTC
CASSQALGVGLNEQYF
>TRBD2|TRBJ2-5|NA|TRBV20-1
TGCAGTGCTAGTTACCCTAGCGGGAGTGAGACCCAGTACTTC
CSASYPSGSETQYF
>TRBD1|TRBJ1-1|NA|TRBV29-1
TGCAGCGTCTCGGGACAGTCCTACACTGAAGCTTTCTTT
CSVSGQSYTEAFF
>NA|TRBJ2-1|NA|TRBV7-8
TGTGCCAGCAGCCCTTCCTCCTACAATGAGCAGTTCTTC
CASSPSSYNEQFF
>NA|TRBJ2-7|NA|TRBV5-8
TGTGCCAGCAGCTTGGGTACAGGCGAGCAGTACTTC
CASSLGTGEQYF
>TRBD2|TRBJ2-1|NA|TRBV10-2
TGCGCCAGCAGTGGGACTAGCGGGTACAATGAGCAGTTCTTC
CASSGTSGYNEQFF
>NA|TRBJ2-7|NA|TRBV2
TGTGCCAGCACGAGACAGTCCTACGAGCAGTACTTC
CASTRQSYEQYF
>NA|TRBJ1-1|NA|TRBV18
TGTGCCAGCTCACCAGCTGGGGCAGGGGTCGGGACTGAAGCTTTCTTT
CASSPAGAGVGTEAFF
>NA|TRBJ1-3|once|TRBV19
TGTGCCAGTAGTATTATCGGGGACTCTGGAAACACCATATATTTT
CASSIIGDSGNTIYF
>NA|TRBJ1-2|once|TRBV7-9
TGTGCCAGCAGCTTAGCTCAGACAGCCACCTCTAGAGGCTACACCTTC
CASSLAQTATSRGYTF